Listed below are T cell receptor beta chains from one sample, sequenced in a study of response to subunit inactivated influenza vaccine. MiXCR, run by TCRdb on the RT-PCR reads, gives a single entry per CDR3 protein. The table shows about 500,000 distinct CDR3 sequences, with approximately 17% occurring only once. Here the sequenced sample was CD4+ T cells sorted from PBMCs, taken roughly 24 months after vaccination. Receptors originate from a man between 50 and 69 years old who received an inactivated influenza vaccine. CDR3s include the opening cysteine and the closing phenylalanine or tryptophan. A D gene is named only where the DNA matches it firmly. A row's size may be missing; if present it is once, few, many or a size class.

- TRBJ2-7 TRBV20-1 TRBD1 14 TGCAGTGCTAGAGTGACAGGGAGAGGCTACGAGCAGTACTTC CSARVTGRGYEQYF
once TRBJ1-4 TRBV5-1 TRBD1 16 TGCGCCAGCAGCCGAGTTCGACAGGGGTCGGGGGAAAAACTGTTTTTT CASSRVRQGSGEKLFF
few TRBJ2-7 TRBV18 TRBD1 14 TGTGCCAGCTCACCACCGGCAGGGGGTACTAGGCAGTACTTC CASSPPAGGTRQYF
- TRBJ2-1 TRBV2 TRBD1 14 TGTGCCAGCAGTCCGGGACAGATTAACAATGAGCAGTTCTTC CASSPGQINNEQFF
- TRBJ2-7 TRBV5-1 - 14 TGCGCCAGCAGCCGAATGACAGGAACCTACGAGCAGTACTTC CASSRMTGTYEQYF
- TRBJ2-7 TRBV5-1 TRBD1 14 TGCGCCAGCAGCCCGGGACAGGGCTCTGGGGAGCAGTACTTC CASSPGQGSGEQYF
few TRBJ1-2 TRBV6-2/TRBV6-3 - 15 TGTGCCAGCAGTTCGCCCGCGAACGGAGACTATGGCTACACCTTC CASSSPANGDYGYTF
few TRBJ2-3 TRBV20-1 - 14 TGCAGTGCTAGCCGGACAGTCACCACAGATACGCAGTATTTT CSASRTVTTDTQYF
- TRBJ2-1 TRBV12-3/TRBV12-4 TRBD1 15 TGTGCCAGCAGGTTCTCCGGGACAGCCTACAATGAGCAGTTCTTC CASRFSGTAYNEQFF
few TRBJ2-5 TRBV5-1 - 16 TGCGCCAGCAGCCCCTGGGGGGCCGGGGGTGGAGAGACCCAGTACTTC CASSPWGAGGGETQYF
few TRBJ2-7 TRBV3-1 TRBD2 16 TGTGCCAGCAGCCCAGGGACTAGCCTGCTGCTGCGCGAGCAGTACTTC CASSPGTSLLLREQYF
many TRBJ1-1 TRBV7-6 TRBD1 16 TGTGCCAGCAGCTCAGGGCCCACTATACAGGGGTCTGAAGCTTTCTTT CASSSGPTIQGSEAFF
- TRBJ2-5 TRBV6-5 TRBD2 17 TGTGCCAGCAGTTACCCCAAGGGACTAGCGGGGATAGAGACCCAGTACTTC CASSYPKGLAGIETQYF
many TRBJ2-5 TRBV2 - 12 TGTGCCAGCACTCGGACGGCTGGGACCCAGTACTTC CASTRTAGTQYF
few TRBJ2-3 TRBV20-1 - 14 TGCAGTGCTCCGCCGGGACACCGCACAGATACGCAGTATTTT CSAPPGHRTDTQYF
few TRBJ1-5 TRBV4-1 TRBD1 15 TGCGCCAGCAGCACCAGGGGGGCCGGTAATCAGCCCCAGCATTTT CASSTRGAGNQPQHF
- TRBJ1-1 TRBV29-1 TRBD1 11 TGCAGCGTTGGGCAGGGGGTAACGGCTTTCTTT CSVGQGVTAFF
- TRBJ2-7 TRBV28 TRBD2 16 TGTGCCAGCAGGGAAACGGGACTAGCGGGGGTTGGCGAGCAGTACTTC CASRETGLAGVGEQYF
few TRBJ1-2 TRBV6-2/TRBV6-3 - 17 TGTGCCAGCAGTTACCTACGAAGACAGAATACTAACTATGGCTACACCTTC CASSYLRRQNTNYGYTF
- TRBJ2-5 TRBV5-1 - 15 TGCGCCAGCAGACCAACTTCTACGTACCAAGAGACCCAGTACTTC CASRPTSTYQETQYF
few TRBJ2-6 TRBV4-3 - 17 TGCGCCAGCAGCCAAGCCCGAGGTGGCTCTGGGGCCAACGTCCTGACTTTC CASSQARGGSGANVLTF
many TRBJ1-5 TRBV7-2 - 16 TGTGCCAGCAGCTTAGGGTCGGGGTTTAGCAATCAGCCCCAGCATTTT CASSLGSGFSNQPQHF
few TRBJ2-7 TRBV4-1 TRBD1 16 TGCGCCAGCAGCCACCGCGGAGGGACAGGGAATTACGAGCAGTACTTC CASSHRGGTGNYEQYF
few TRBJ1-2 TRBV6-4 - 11 TGTGCCAGCAGCCAGGGCGCTGGCTACACCTTC CASSQGAGYTF
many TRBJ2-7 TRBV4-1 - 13 TGCGCCAGCAGCCGAAGGGGGGAGGGAGAGCAGTACTTC CASSRRGEGEQYF
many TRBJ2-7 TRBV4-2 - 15 TGTGCCAGCAGCCACCTAAAGGATTCCTCCTACGAGCAGTACTTC CASSHLKDSSYEQYF
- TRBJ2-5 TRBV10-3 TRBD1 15 TGTGCCATCAGTGACCCCGGACAGGGTCAAGAGACCCAGTACTTC CAISDPGQGQETQYF
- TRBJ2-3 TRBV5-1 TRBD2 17 TGCGCCAGCACCGGGACTAGCGGGGGAACTAGCACAGATACGCAGTATTTT CASTGTSGGTSTDTQYF
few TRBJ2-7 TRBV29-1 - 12 TGCAGCGCTTCTCCTAGCTCCTACGAGCAGTACTTC CSASPSSYEQYF
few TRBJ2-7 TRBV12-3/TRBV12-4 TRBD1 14 TGTGCCAGCACCCTCGGACAGGGTTCCTACGAGCAGTACTTC CASTLGQGSYEQYF
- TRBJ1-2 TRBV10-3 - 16 TGTGCCATCAGTCGGTTTGATCGATCAGGGCCCGGGGGCTACACCTTC CAISRFDRSGPGGYTF
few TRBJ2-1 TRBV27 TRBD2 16 TGTGCCAGCACCAAAAGTAGCGGGGGGGCCAGGAATGAGCAGTTCTTC CASTKSSGGARNEQFF
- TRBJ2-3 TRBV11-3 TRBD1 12 TGTGCCAGCCAGGGGGCCACAGATACGCAGTATTTT CASQGATDTQYF
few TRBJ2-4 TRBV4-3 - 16 TGCGCCAGCAGCCAAGATGGCAGGGGACCCAAAAACATTCAGTACTTC CASSQDGRGPKNIQYF
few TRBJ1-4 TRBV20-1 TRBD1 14 TGCAGTGCCAGACAGGGAACGACTAATGAAAAACTGTTTTTT CSARQGTTNEKLFF
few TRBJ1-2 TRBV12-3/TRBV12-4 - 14 TGTGCCAGCAGTTTAGTCAGGGCCCTAAGTGGCTACACCTTC CASSLVRALSGYTF
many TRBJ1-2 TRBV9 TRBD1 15 TGTGCCAGCACCCCGGGACAGGGGGCTAACTATGGCTACACCTTC CASTPGQGANYGYTF
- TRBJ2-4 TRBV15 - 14 TGTGCCACCGAAAGTTGGATGGCCAAAAACATTCAGTACTTC CATESWMAKNIQYF
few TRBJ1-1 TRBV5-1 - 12 TGCGCCAGCACCGGTGGTGTGGGCCAAGCTTTCTTT CASTGGVGQAFF